Included here is one T cell receptor beta chain sequence, with context. The CDR3 spans 15 residues. With 2 bases clipped from V and 5 bases from J, the junction kept 5 bases outside the gene matches. Germline CDR1 is MNHEY and CDR2 is SMNVEV (reference sequence). The sample originates from a study of blood T cell repertoires in COVID-19. On the study more broadly: In each case, the material was cDNA or gDNA derived from T cells, B-cell-depleted T cells, or PBMCs.

The assay was immunoSEQ multiplex PCR, and TCRdb's table has in-frame clones only and misses some. The table includes 350,000 to 450,000 clones, around nine tenths detected once. Categorization into cohorts depended on clinical history that participants reported. A COVID-19 case had been met by exposed participants during the 2 weeks before study entry. J is TRBJ2-1 and V is TRBV27, with 8 bases that match TRBD1. The sequence came from a woman younger than 30 who had been exposed to COVID-19. The sample was PBMCs or T cells enriched from blood (not recorded which). The CDR3 region is CASSLGRGRHNEQFF. The CDR3 DNA follows: TGTGCCAGCAGTTTAGGCAGGGGGCGTCACAATGAGCAGTTCTTC.